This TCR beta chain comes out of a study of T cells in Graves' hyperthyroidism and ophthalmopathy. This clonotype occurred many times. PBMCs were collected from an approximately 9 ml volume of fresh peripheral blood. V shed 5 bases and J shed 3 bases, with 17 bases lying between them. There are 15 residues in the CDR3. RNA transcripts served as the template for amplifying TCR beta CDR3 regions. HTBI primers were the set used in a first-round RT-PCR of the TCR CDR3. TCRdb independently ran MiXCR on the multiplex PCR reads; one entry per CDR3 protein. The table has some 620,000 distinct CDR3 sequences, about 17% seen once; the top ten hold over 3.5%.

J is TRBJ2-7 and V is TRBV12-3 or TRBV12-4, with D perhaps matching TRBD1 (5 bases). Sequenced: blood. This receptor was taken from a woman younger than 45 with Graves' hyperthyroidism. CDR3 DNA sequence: TGTGCCAGCAGTCCCCAGGGTTTGAACCGCTACGAGCAGTACTTC. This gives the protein CASSPQGLNRYEQYF.